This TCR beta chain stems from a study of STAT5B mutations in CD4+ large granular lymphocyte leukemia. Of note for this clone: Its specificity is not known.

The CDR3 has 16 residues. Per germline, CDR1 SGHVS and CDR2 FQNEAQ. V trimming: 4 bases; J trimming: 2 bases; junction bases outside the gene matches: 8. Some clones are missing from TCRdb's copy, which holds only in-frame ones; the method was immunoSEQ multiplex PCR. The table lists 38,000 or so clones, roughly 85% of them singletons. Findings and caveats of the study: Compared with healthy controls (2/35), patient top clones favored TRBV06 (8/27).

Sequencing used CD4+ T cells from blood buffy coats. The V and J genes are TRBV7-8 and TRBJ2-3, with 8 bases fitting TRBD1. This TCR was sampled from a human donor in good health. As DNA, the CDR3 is TGTGCCAGCAGCTCACGACAGGGGCTTCACACAGATACGCAGTATTTT. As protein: CASSSRQGLHTDTQYF.